This entry is about one T cell receptor beta chain. The data are from a study of T cell changes during pregnancy in multiple sclerosis. Libraries were prepared by immunoSEQ multiplex PCR; TCRdb keeps only in-frame clonotypes and omits some of them. Of roughly 61,000 clones in the sample, 94% are singletons; the top ten hold 2% to 3%. This CDR3 has 12 amino acids. Germline V gene sequence: CDR1 LNHDA, CDR2 SQIVND (reference sequence). The ends were cut back, 10 bases at V and 0 bases at J, with 6 bases in the middle. The material was CD8+ T cells from peripheral blood mononuclear cells, obtained after pregnancy. The source is a female donor with multiple sclerosis, enrolled in a pregnancy study. This rearrangement joins TRBV19 to TRBJ2-2, with D unresolved. The CDR3 reads CAILTNTGELFF. CDR3 DNA: TGTGCCATACTAACGAACACCGGGGAGCTGTTTTTT. The whole variable domain, filled in from reference TRBV19 and TRBJ2-2, reads DGGITQSPKYLFRKEGQNVTLSCEQNLNHDAMYWYRQDPGQGLRLIYYSQIVNDFQKGDIAEGYSVSREKKESFPLTVTSAQKNPTAFYLCAILTNTGELFFGEGSRLTVL.